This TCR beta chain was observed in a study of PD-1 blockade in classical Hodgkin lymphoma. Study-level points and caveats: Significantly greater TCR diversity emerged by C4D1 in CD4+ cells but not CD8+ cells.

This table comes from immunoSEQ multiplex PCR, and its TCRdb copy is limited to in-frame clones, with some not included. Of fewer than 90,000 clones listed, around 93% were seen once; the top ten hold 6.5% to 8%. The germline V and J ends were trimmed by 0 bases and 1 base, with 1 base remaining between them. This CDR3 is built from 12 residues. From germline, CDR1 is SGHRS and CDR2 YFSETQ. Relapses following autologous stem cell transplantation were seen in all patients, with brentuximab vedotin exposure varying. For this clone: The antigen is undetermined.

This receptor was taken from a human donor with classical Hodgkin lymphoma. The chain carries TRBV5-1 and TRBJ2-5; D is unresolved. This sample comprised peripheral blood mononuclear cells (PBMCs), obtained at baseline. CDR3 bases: TGCGCCAGCAGCTTGGTCCAAGAGACCCAGTACTTC. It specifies CASSLVQETQYF.